This TCR beta chain stems from a study of early T cells in non-severe SARS-CoV-2 infection. Whole-study context: RNA in bulk from unsorted whole blood was sequenced, and chains were unpaired.

CDR3 length: 18 residues. Trimming removed 5 bases from V and 2 bases from J; junction bases left unmatched: 12. Germline V gene sequence: CDR1 LNHDA, CDR2 SQIVND (reference sequence). Many counts were recorded for this clonotype. Its target is unknown. Whole-study results and caveats: VDJdb-based annotation leaned toward anti-spike CD8 responses and missed private and CD4 specificities.

Each CDR3 protein is one row after TCRdb ran MiXCR on the 5' RACE reads. The table shows around 37,000 distinct CDR3 sequences, with 9% occurring only once. This TCR was sampled from an adult who was a healthcare worker with PCR-confirmed SARS-CoV-2 infection or an uninfected control (not recorded which). The sequencing sample was made of whole blood. V and J are TRBV19 and TRBJ1-4; 9 bases fit TRBD1. CDR3 region: CASSPGQGKPGTNEKLFF. CDR3 nucleotides: TGTGCCAGTAGTCCAGGACAGGGGAAACCCGGGACTAATGAAAAACTGTTTTTT.